The present entry profiles one TCR beta chain with its context. The antigen is undetermined. The data belong to a study of T-cell memory formation after mild COVID-19. Overall study: TCR clusters showed largely donor specificity.

Looked up from germline, CDR1 is SGHNT and CDR2 is YYREEE (reference sequence). This CDR3 is 13 amino acids long. The V end lost 2 bases, the J end lost 6 bases, and 12 bases lay between the germline ends. TCRdb redid the calling of the 5' RACE reads with MiXCR, one entry per CDR3 protein. The table shows roughly 170,000 distinct CDR3 sequences, with approximately 18% occurring only once. Overall study results and limits: CD4/CD8 balance held among clones contracting day 15 to 85, and later expanders leaned CD4+.

The rearrangement uses TRBV5-4 and TRBJ2-7; D might be TRBD1 or TRBD2, each matching 5 bases. Specimen: PBMCs or a T cell subset sorted from them (not recorded which). This clonotype was sampled from a man aged 18 to 30 who had mild COVID-19 (a few samples of this study predate the infection). Cell type and time point are not known. The CDR3 bases are TGTGCCAGCAGCTTAGAGGGGTTGGGCGAGCAGTACTTC. The encoded protein is CASSLEGLGEQYF.